These 27 T cell receptor beta chains originate from one sample sequenced in a study of blood T cell repertoires in COVID-19. Clones were sequenced by immunoSEQ multiplex PCR, and TCRdb holds only the in-frame ones, with some missing. The table includes over 85,000 clones, 70% to 90% detected once. The sample comprised peripheral blood. All receptors derive from a woman between 45 and 60 years old with acute or convalescent COVID-19.

The V call is TRBV4-1, the J call TRBJ2-1, with D maybe TRBD1 (5 bases). This CDR3 contains 14 residues. The germline V gene has CDR1 MGHRA and CDR2 YSYEKL. With 4 bases removed from V and 10 bases from J, the gap between germline ends came to 17 bases. The CDR3 DNA follows: TGCGCCAGCAGCCCGGCGGAGTGGGGCCGGGAGCAGTTCTTC. It encodes CASSPAEWGREQFF.

The genes are TRBV9 and TRBJ2-7; the D is unclear. The CDR3 runs 13 residues. Germline CDR1 reads SGDLS; CDR2 reads YYNGEE. V lost 4 bases to trimming and J lost 3 bases, with 11 bases between them. This CDR3 is CASSPYPRYEQYF. CDR3 DNA sequence: TGTGCCAGCAGCCCCTACCCTCGCTACGAGCAGTACTTC. Filled out from reference TRBV9 and TRBJ2-7, the complete variable domain reads DSGVTQTPKHLITATGQRVTLRCSPRSGDLSVYWYQQSLDQGLQFLIQYYNGEERAKGNILERFSAQQFPDLHSELNLSSLELGDSALYFCASSPYPRYEQYFGPGTRLTVT.

The J gene is TRBJ2-7, the V gene TRBV24-1; 12 bases align to TRBD1. V was clipped by 7 bases and J by 6 bases; unmatched bases: 6. The CDR3 is made up of 14 amino acids. In germline, CDR1 is KGHDR, CDR2 SFDVKD. The CDR3 DNA reads TGTGCCACCAGGGGACAGGGGGCTCGGGGCGAGCAGTACTTC. Amino acids: CATRGQGARGEQYF.

The gene calls are TRBV7-2 and TRBJ2-5; 11 bases line up with TRBD2. The trim removed 1 base at V and 1 base at J, leaving 2 bases unmatched. The CDR3 covers 16 residues. Looked up from germline, CDR1 is SGHTA and CDR2 is FQGNSA. The CDR3 bases are TGTGCCAGCAGCTTAGGGGGGACTAGCGGCCAAGAGACCCAGTACTTC. This codes for CASSLGGTSGQETQYF.

This clone was recorded a few times. This sequence joins TRBV5-6 and TRBJ1-2; D not certain. Germline CDR1 reads SGHDT; CDR2 reads YYEEEE. The CDR3 extends over 15 amino acids. V dropped 0 bases and J dropped 4 bases, with 13 bases sitting between them. The CDR3 sequence is CASSLESRYLYGYTF. CDR3 DNA sequence: TGTGCCAGCAGCTTGGAAAGCAGGTATCTCTATGGCTACACCTTC. The full variable domain, its missing parts supplied by reference TRBV5-6 and TRBJ1-2, is DAGVTQSPTHLIKTRGQQVTLRCSPKSGHDTVSWYQQALGQGPQFIFQYYEEEERQRGNFPDRFSGHQFPNYSSELNVNALLLGDSALYLCASSLESRYLYGYTFGSGTRLTVV.

This clone appeared once. The chain carries TRBV18 and TRBJ2-3, with 12 bases matching TRBD2. This CDR3 is 19 amino acids long. The V gene end was trimmed by 1 base and the J gene end by 3 bases; junction bases not matched to a gene: 11. Germline values: CDR1 KGHSH, CDR2 LQKENI. CDR3 DNA sequence: TGTGCCAGCTCACCACTAGAGGGCACTAGCGGGAGGCAGACAGATACGCAGTATTTT. Amino acid sequence: CASSPLEGTSGRQTDTQYF. The whole variable domain, remainder taken from reference TRBV18 and TRBJ2-3, is NAGVMQNPRHLVRRRGQEARLRCSPMKGHSHVYWYRQLPEEGLKFMVYLQKENIIDESGMPKERFSAEFPKEGPSILRIQQVVRGDSAAYFCASSPLEGTSGRQTDTQYFGPGTRLTVL.

The chain combines TRBV7-2 with TRBJ2-5, with TRBD2 matching 10 bases. The CDR3 loop spans 16 amino acids. J lost 4 bases, V lost 5 bases, and 10 bases had no gene match. Germline loops: CDR1 SGHTA, CDR2 FQGNSA. The CDR3 DNA follows: TGTGCCAGCAGCCCTATAGGGCTAGCGGGGGCAGAGACCCAGTACTTC. This translates into CASSPIGLAGAETQYF.

This chain uses TRBV24-1 with TRBJ2-1; 9 nucleotides match TRBD2. The CDR3 runs to 14 residues. CDR1 is KGHDR, CDR2 SFDVKD, per germline. V trimming: 5 bases; J trimming: 5 bases; junction bases outside the gene matches: 3. CDR3 coding DNA: TGTGCCACCAGTGCTGCGGGAGGGGACAATGAGCAGTTCTTC. This gives the protein CATSAAGGDNEQFF.

The chain is built from TRBV28 and TRBJ1-6, with D uncertain. This CDR3 is 13 amino acids long. V lost 5 bases, J lost 6 bases, and 8 bases lay in between. The germline gives CDR1 MDHEN, CDR2 SYDVKM. CDR3 nucleotides: TGTGCCAGCAGTAAGGACTCTAATTCACCCCTCCACTTT. It translates to CASSKDSNSPLHF.

The chain links TRBV7-2 to TRBJ1-4; a possible D gene is TRBD1 (5 bases). From germline, CDR1 is SGHTA and CDR2 FQGNSA. With 5 bases removed from V and 7 bases from J, the gap between germline ends came to 17 bases. There are 15 residues in the CDR3. This chain's CDR3 is CASSRDSGNGEKLFF. CDR3 in DNA: TGTGCCAGCAGCCGTGACAGCGGGAACGGTGAAAAACTGTTTTTT.

The rearrangement links TRBV6-6 to TRBJ1-2, with 7 nucleotides matching TRBD1. Germline lookup yields CDR1 MNHNY and CDR2 SVGAGI (reference sequence). This CDR3 is 15 amino acids long. The V and J ends lost 0 bases and 4 bases, in that order; junction bases with no gene match: 5. Here the CDR3 reads CASSYSGTAIYGYTF. The DNA of the CDR3 is TGTGCCAGCAGTTACTCGGGGACAGCTATCTATGGCTACACCTTC.

The rearrangement joins TRBV6-5 to TRBJ1-1, with 8 nucleotides matching TRBD1. The germline gives CDR1 MNHEY, CDR2 SVGAGI. There are 13 residues in the CDR3. Trimming cost V 8 bases and J 3 bases; bases outside gene matches: 5. The CDR3 loop reads CASGTTGDTEAFF. DNA of the CDR3: TGTGCCAGCGGCACGACAGGGGACACTGAAGCTTTCTTT.

The chain joins TRBV5-1 to TRBJ2-7, with TRBD1 matching over 7 bases. After removal of 2 bases from V and 7 bases from J, the junction contained 12 bases not matched to a gene. This CDR3 has 15 amino acids. Germline lookup yields CDR1 SGHRS and CDR2 YFSETQ. CDR3 amino acids: CASSFRGSAPREQYF. In nucleotides, the CDR3 is TGCGCCAGCAGCTTCAGGGGGTCAGCGCCGAGGGAGCAGTACTTC.

This clone was counted between two and nine times. The chain employs TRBV28 and TRBJ2-1, with a weak D call TRBD2 (5 bases). The germline V and J ends were trimmed by 4 bases and 0 bases, with 10 bases remaining between them. CDR1 is MDHEN, CDR2 SYDVKM, per germline. The CDR3 contains 15 residues. The CDR3 nucleotides are TGTGCCAGCAGTTGGACGGGAAGCTCCTACAATGAGCAGTTCTTC. Translating gives CASSWTGSSYNEQFF.

Only one count was recorded for this clone. The rearrangement joins TRBV6-6 to TRBJ1-1, with D perhaps TRBD1 (5 bases). The germline gives CDR1 MNHNY, CDR2 SVGAGI (reference sequence). CDR3 length: 13 amino acids. V shed 11 bases and J shed 4 bases, with 17 bases lying between them. The CDR3 region is CAHSGTWSTEAFF. The CDR3 region has the DNA TGTGCCCACAGCGGGACCTGGAGCACTGAAGCTTTCTTT.

The V and J genes are TRBV3-1 (or the pseudogene TRBV3-2) and TRBJ1-1; D is ambiguous. CDR3 length equals 14 residues. Trimming pared 3 bases from V and 4 bases from J, leaving 12 bases between. The germline CDR1 and CDR2 sequences are LGHDT and YNNKEL (reference sequence). The CDR3 reads CASSHGGLSTEAFF. CDR3 nucleotide sequence: TGTGCCAGCAGCCACGGAGGTTTGAGCACTGAAGCTTTCTTT.

This chain connects TRBV4-1 to TRBJ2-7, with 11 bases fitting TRBD2. The trim removed 0 bases at V and 0 bases at J, leaving 7 bases unmatched. This CDR3 region has 18 residues. Germline V gene lookup returns CDR1 MGHRA and CDR2 YSYEKL. The CDR3 sequence is CASSQDATSGTSSYEQYF. CDR3 DNA sequence: TGCGCCAGCAGCCAAGATGCGACTAGCGGGACGAGCTCCTACGAGCAGTACTTC.

The chain recombines TRBV5-1 with TRBJ2-1, with D unclear. V was shortened by 0 bases and J by 6 bases, with 7 bases between the two germline ends. This CDR3 spans 13 amino acids. Germline assignment: CDR1 SGHRS and CDR2 YFSETQ. The CDR3 is CASSLALSNEQFF. As DNA, the CDR3 is TGCGCCAGCAGCTTGGCGCTTAGCAATGAGCAGTTCTTC.

This clone is a singleton in its sample. The CDR3 spells CASSLALAGKGYEQYF. The CDR3 nucleotides are TGCGCCAGCAGTCTCGCACTAGCGGGAAAAGGGTACGAGCAGTACTTC. This chain uses TRBV23-1 with TRBJ2-7; TRBD2 matches 10 bases. TRBV23-1 is marked as an open reading frame, function uncertain. V shed 4 bases and J 4 bases; nucleotides not matched to a gene: 10. The CDR3 loop spans 16 amino acids.

The J gene is TRBJ2-7, the V gene TRBV6-6; 11 bases are a match to TRBD2. The ends lost 5 bases at V and 7 bases at J; junction bases unmatched: 10. CDR1 and CDR2 from the germline V gene are MNHNY and SVGAGI (reference sequence). The CDR3 is 15 residues long. The CDR3 loop is CASSRASGGTSEQYF. The CDR3 DNA sequence: TGTGCCAGCAGTCGAGCTAGCGGGGGGACTTCGGAGCAGTACTTC.

The sample holds one count of this clone. The chain has TRBV5-4 and TRBJ2-2; D is perhaps TRBD1 (6 bases). V was trimmed by 4 bases and J by 6 bases, leaving 13 bases between them. This CDR3 contains 14 residues. Germline V gives CDR1 SGHNT, CDR2 YYREEE (reference sequence). The CDR3 region is CASSAGGYAGELFF. CDR3 DNA sequence: TGTGCCAGCAGCGCTGGGGGCTACGCCGGGGAGCTGTTTTTT. The variable domain in full, with the rest retrieved from reference TRBV5-4 and TRBJ2-2, is ETGVTQSPTHLIKTRGQQVTLRCSSQSGHNTVSWYQQALGQGPQFIFQYYREEENGRGNFPPRFSGLQFPNYSSELNVNALELDDSALYLCASSAGGYAGELFFGEGSRLTVL.

This clone showed up just a few times. V gene TRBV3-1 (or the pseudogene TRBV3-2) combines with J gene TRBJ1-3; perhaps TRBD1 as D (5 bases). The CDR3 extends over 14 amino acids. V was cut by 4 bases and J by 4 bases, with 11 bases left in between. Germline CDR1 and CDR2: LGHDT and YNNKEL (reference sequence). The CDR3 spells CASSPRVRGNTIYF. The CDR3 region has the DNA TGTGCCAGCAGCCCCAGGGTACGCGGAAACACCATATATTTT.

This sequence joins TRBV24-1 and TRBJ1-1, with D unclear. CDR1 and CDR2 from the germline V gene are KGHDR and SFDVKD. Trimming removed 9 bases at V and 4 bases at J, with 14 bases between. CDR3 length: 13 amino acids. The CDR3 sequence: CATSIGETTEAFF. CDR3 sequence (DNA): TGTGCCACCTCCATTGGGGAGACCACTGAAGCTTTCTTT.

Turning to this clone: A read error may account for a junction end that differs from germline. The rearrangement links TRBV6-5 to TRBJ2-1; 9 positions match TRBD1. Germline V gene lookup returns CDR1 MNHEY and CDR2 SVGAGI. This CDR3 region has 11 residues. CDR3 protein: CASSLRTGAIF. Written as DNA, the CDR3 is TGTGCCAGCAGCCTTAGGACAGGGGCTATCTTC.

The chain combines TRBV2 with TRBJ2-4, with 12 bases aligning to TRBD2. V lost 3 bases, J lost 9 bases, and 6 bases stayed unmatched. Germline V gene lookup returns CDR1 SNHLY and CDR2 FYNNEI. CDR3 length: 15 amino acids. The DNA of the CDR3 is TGTGCCAGCAGTGAGAGACTAGCGGGAGCTGCCATTCAGTACTTC. Amino acids: CASSERLAGAAIQYF.

In DNA, the CDR3 is TGTGCCAGCAGTCAGGGTAACTATGGCTACACCTTC. It is translated as CASSQGNYGYTF. The chain links TRBV28 to TRBJ1-2; D is perhaps TRBD1 (5 bases). Germline-derived CDR1 and CDR2 are MDHEN and SYDVKM. Trimming took 5 bases from V and 1 from J, leaving 5 bases between them. CDR3 length: 12 amino acids.

V usage is TRBV27 and J usage is TRBJ1-5, with 9 nucleotides matching TRBD1. CDR1 is MNHEY, CDR2 SMNVEV, per germline (reference sequence). Trimming cost V 4 bases and J 3 bases; bases outside gene matches: 10. The CDR3 is made up of 17 amino acids. The CDR3 coding sequence is TGTGCCAGCAGTTCAAACAGGGGGCCCTTCTCCAATCAGCCCCAGCATTTT. This gives the protein CASSSNRGPFSNQPQHF.